These 7 T cell receptor beta chains were all obtained from the same sample, sequenced in a study of shared clonotypes between healthy human individuals. As defined, naive CD8 cells were CD45RO-negative and positively selected for CCR7, with terminally differentiated effector memory CD45RA+ cells excluded. The protocol was immunoSEQ multiplex PCR, while the TCRdb copy is restricted to in-frame clones and leaves out a portion. The sample carries about 2 million clones, about 94% recorded once. Sequencing input: naive CD8+ T cells sorted from blood. All receptors come from a man younger than 30 in good health.

This chain uses TRBV6-5 with TRBJ1-1, with D hard to call. CDR1 is MNHEY and CDR2 is SVGAGI in the germline V gene. With 7 bases removed from V and 5 bases from J, the gap between germline ends came to 8 bases. The CDR3 has 11 residues. This CDR3 is CASIAGTEAFF. The CDR3 region has the DNA TGTGCCAGCATAGCGGGGACTGAAGCTTTCTTT.

This clone has a single count. The genes are TRBV30 and TRBJ2-1; D call uncertain. From germline, CDR1 is GTSNPN and CDR2 SVGIG (reference sequence). This CDR3 region has 13 residues. With 4 bases removed from V and 5 bases from J, the gap between germline ends came to 12 bases. The CDR3 nucleotides are TGTGCCTGGACCCCCGACACAAACAATGAGCAGTTCTTC. Its protein is CAWTPDTNNEQFF.

The gene calls are TRBV9 and TRBJ2-2; no clear D. There are 12 residues in the CDR3. Trimming removed 3 bases at V and 6 bases at J, with 6 bases between. The germline V gene encodes CDR1 SGDLS and CDR2 YYNGEE. The DNA of the CDR3 is TGTGCCAGCAGCGGCACATCCGGGGAGCTGTTTTTT. It codes for CASSGTSGELFF.

This chain uses TRBV7-7 with TRBJ2-7, with TRBD2 matching over 8 bases. CDR3 length: 14 amino acids. The germline gives CDR1 SSHAT, CDR2 FNYEAQ (reference sequence). The CDR3 sequence is CASGDNGQTYEQYF. As DNA, the CDR3 is TGTGCTAGCGGGGATAACGGACAAACCTACGAGCAGTACTTC.

The chain has TRBV4-1 and TRBJ2-7; 7 bases align to TRBD1. The CDR3 is 14 residues long. CDR1 is MGHRA, CDR2 YSYEKL, per germline. Germline trimming cut 5 bases from V and 3 bases from J; bases unmatched to any gene: 7. The CDR3 reads CASSFKTGIYEQYF. CDR3 DNA: TGCGCCAGCAGCTTCAAGACAGGGATCTACGAGCAGTACTTC.

This sequence joins TRBV19 and TRBJ1-2; unclear D gene. There are 15 residues in the CDR3. Trimming removed 6 bases at V and 3 bases at J, with 17 bases between. The germline CDR1 and CDR2 sequences are LNHDA and SQIVND (reference sequence). In nucleotides, the CDR3 is TGTGCCAGTAGCACCCCCCCCGACGGTTACTATGGCTACACCTTC. Translation gives CASSTPPDGYYGYTF.

The rearrangement joins TRBV5-6 to TRBJ2-1; D possibly uses TRBD1 or TRBD2 (6 bases each). CDR1 SGHDT and CDR2 YYEEEE come from the germline V gene. Trimming removed 3 bases at V and 0 bases at J, with 13 bases between. The CDR3 extends over 16 amino acids. The CDR3 coding sequence is TGTGCCAGCAGCTCGGGGGTAGGGGGCTCCTACAATGAGCAGTTCTTC. As protein: CASSSGVGGSYNEQFF.